A selection of T cell receptor beta chains follows, all from one sample in a study of identical twins. TCRdb used MiXCR to reprocess the 5' RACE reads, holding one entry per CDR3 protein. The table has around 570,000 distinct CDR3 sequences, 9% to 10% seen once. This same sample was also part of a study on yellow fever vaccine responses in identical twins.

Sequencing was performed on PBMCs. The source is a young woman in good health. CDR3s include the opening cysteine and the closing phenylalanine or tryptophan. D genes are given only for firm matches. Size values are once, few and many counts, or a class for expanded clones, and some rows have none.

NA	many	TRBV11-2	TRBJ2-1	TGTGCCAGCAGCTCGACAACCCGGGCCGGGCCCCAATCCTACAATGAGCAGTTCTTC	CASSSTTRAGPQSYNEQFF
NA	many	TRBV3-1	TRBJ1-2	TGTGCCAGCAGCCAGATAGAGATTAACTATGGCTACACCTTC	CASSQIEINYGYTF
NA	many	TRBV6-5	TRBJ2-1	TGTGCCAGCACGGGGGCCAACAATGAGCAGTTCTTC	CASTGANNEQFF
TRBD2	many	TRBV27	TRBJ2-3	TGTGCCAGCAGCCTCTCTTCAAGCGGGAGGGCCATTGATACGCAGTATTTT	CASSLSSSGRAIDTQYF
TRBD1	NA	TRBV4-3	TRBJ2-1	TGCGCCAGCAGCCATATCCCGGGACAGGGGATCGCTGAGCAGTTCTTC	CASSHIPGQGIAEQFF
TRBD1	many	TRBV7-6	TRBJ1-4	TGTGCCAGCAGCCTCGGGACAGGGACTTTAGGTGGGAATGAAAAACTGTTTTTT	CASSLGTGTLGGNEKLFF
TRBD1	many	TRBV24-1	TRBJ2-3	TGTGCCACCAGTGATTCCGGGACAGGCGGGGGCACAGATACGCAGTATTTT	CATSDSGTGGGTDTQYF
NA	NA	TRBV20-1	TRBJ2-7	TGCAGTGCACATCCGGGGGGCGTAAAAAGCGAGCAGTACTTC	CSAHPGGVKSEQYF
NA	NA	TRBV20-1	TRBJ2-7	TGCAGTGCTAGTTCCAACAGGGAGGGGACCTACGAGCAGTACTTC	CSASSNREGTYEQYF
NA	many	TRBV12-3/TRBV12-4	TRBJ1-6	TGTGCCAGCAGTTTACAGACGGTAGATAATTCACCCCTCCACTTT	CASSLQTVDNSPLHF
TRBD2	NA	TRBV20-1	TRBJ2-3	TGCAGTATCTGGCGCCAGCGGGGGGCTGGCACAGATACGCAGTATTTT	CSIWRQRGAGTDTQYF
TRBD1	few	TRBV29-1	TRBJ1-2	TGCAGCGTTGAGGGACAGGGTGTCGGCTACACCTTC	CSVEGQGVGYTF
TRBD1	many	TRBV5-6	TRBJ2-5	TGTGCCAGCAGTTCCGGGACAGGGACGTTTCGGGAGGAGACCCAGTACTTC	CASSSGTGTFREETQYF
TRBD1	many	TRBV6-5	TRBJ1-1	TGTGCCAGCAGTTACTCGAAATCAGGGGGTATGACTGAAGCTTTCTTT	CASSYSKSGGMTEAFF
TRBD1	once	TRBV7-9	TRBJ1-4	TGTGCCAGCAGCTTAGGACCAGACAGGGCTAATGAAAAACTGTTTTTT	CASSLGPDRANEKLFF
NA	few	TRBV6-1	TRBJ2-1	TGTGCCAGCAGTCGACAGGCCCCCAACAATGAGCAGTTCTTC	CASSRQAPNNEQFF
NA	few	TRBV21-1	TRBJ2-3	TGTGCCAGCAGCAAAGGGGACCACAGGACTAGCGGTAGCACAGATACGCAGTATTTT	CASSKGDHRTSGSTDTQYF
NA	NA	TRBV9	TRBJ2-3	TGTGCCAGCAGCGTATTTAGGACAGATAGCACAGATACGCAGTATTTT	CASSVFRTDSTDTQYF
TRBD2	few	TRBV27	TRBJ2-5	TGTGCCAGCGGAGTGGGGAGGGCAGCCGAGACCCAGTACTTC	CASGVGRAAETQYF
NA	NA	TRBV20-1	TRBJ2-3	TGCAGTGCTACACCACCACTCGGCACAGATACGCAGTATTTT	CSATPPLGTDTQYF
TRBD2	many	TRBV11-2	TRBJ2-5	TGTGCCAGCAGCTTAGGGGGTACGGGGGGGAGAGAGACCCAGTACTTC	CASSLGGTGGRETQYF
NA	few	TRBV6-1	TRBJ1-4	TGTGCCAGTGGTAACTATGAAAAACTGTTTTTT	CASGNYEKLFF
NA	few	TRBV30	TRBJ2-1	TGTGCCTGGAGTGTGGCCGGAATCTCCTACAATGAGCAGTTCTTC	CAWSVAGISYNEQFF
NA	few	TRBV7-2	TRBJ2-7	TGTGCCAGCAGCTTAGACAGGGTCTCTCCCGAGCAGTACTTC	CASSLDRVSPEQYF
TRBD2	NA	TRBV27	TRBJ2-7	TGTGCCAGCAGTTCACATGAGGGCGGGAGGGACGAGCAGTACTTC	CASSSHEGGRDEQYF
TRBD1	many	TRBV3-1	TRBJ2-3	TGTGCCAGCAGCCAAGCCCTGGGCAGGGGGCTGGATACGCAGTATTTT	CASSQALGRGLDTQYF
NA	many	TRBV29-1	TRBJ2-7	TGCAGCGTGGAACAACAGGGTCACGAGCAGTACTTC	CSVEQQGHEQYF
NA	few	TRBV7-9	TRBJ1-1	TGTGCCAGCGGGCTCAGAAGTGTACCTGAAGCTTTCTTT	CASGLRSVPEAFF
TRBD1	few	TRBV7-9	TRBJ1-1	TGTGCCAGCAGCTGGGACAGCGACACTGAAGCTTTCTTT	CASSWDSDTEAFF
NA	few	TRBV5-1	TRBJ2-1	TGCGCCAGCAGCTTGTCGTCTTTGGGGGGTGAGCAGTTCTTC	CASSLSSLGGEQFF
NA	many	TRBV20-1	TRBJ1-1	TGCAGTGCTAGAGATCTCACAGATAACACTGAAGCTTTCTTT	CSARDLTDNTEAFF
NA	NA	TRBV10-1	TRBJ2-2	TGCGCCGCAGGGGCCCCGAACACCGGGGAGCTGTTTTTT	CAAGAPNTGELFF
TRBD2	few	TRBV12-3/TRBV12-4	TRBJ2-7	TGTGCCAGCAGTTCCCCCCGGGGGGGGTACGAGCAGTACTTC	CASSSPRGGYEQYF
TRBD1	many	TRBV4-3	TRBJ2-3	TGCGCCAGCAGCCAAGGGGTAGGGGGCATTACAGATACGCAGTATTTT	CASSQGVGGITDTQYF
NA	NA	TRBV20-1	TRBJ1-2	TGCAGTGCTAGAGCCAGGGTGCAACGGTATGGCTACACCTTC	CSARARVQRYGYTF
NA	NA	TRBV20-1	TRBJ1-4	TGCAGTGCCCCATTGGATTCAACTAATGAAAAACTGTTTTTT	CSAPLDSTNEKLFF
NA	NA	TRBV20-1	TRBJ2-1	TGCAGTGCTAGACAGGGTTGGACACACAATGAGCAGTTCTTC	CSARQGWTHNEQFF
TRBD2	NA	TRBV7-2	TRBJ2-3	TGTGCCAGCACCAGGAGGGAGGGATCGGGCACAGATACGCAGTATTTT	CASTRREGSGTDTQYF
NA	NA	TRBV10-3	TRBJ2-3	TGTGCCATCAGTGAGGTAGCGTCTCGGGATACGCAGTATTTT	CAISEVASRDTQYF
TRBD2	few	TRBV7-8	TRBJ2-1	TGTGCCAGCAGCTCCAGGCGTCCTAGCGGGGGTGATGAGCAGTTCTTC	CASSSRRPSGGDEQFF
NA	NA	TRBV28	TRBJ2-7	TGTGCCAGCAGTTCCCCAACCCTACCCTACGAGCAGTACTTC	CASSSPTLPYEQYF
NA	NA	TRBV12-3/TRBV12-4	TRBJ2-7	TGTGCCAGCAGTTCAGACGGGCCCTCCCTTCGCGAGCAGTACTTC	CASSSDGPSLREQYF
TRBD1	many	TRBV6-1	TRBJ1-6	TGTGCCAGCGGGGGCAGGGGGAATTCACCCCTCCACTTT	CASGGRGNSPLHF
TRBD1	many	TRBV4-2	TRBJ1-2	TGTGCCAGCAGCCAAGAGACAGGGAACTATGGCTACACCTTC	CASSQETGNYGYTF
NA	many	TRBV5-1	TRBJ1-3	TGCGCCAGCAGCTTGGAAGGGGAGTCTGGAAACACCATATATTTT	CASSLEGESGNTIYF
NA	few	TRBV6-4	TRBJ2-2	TGTGCCAGCAGTGAATCGGTTCACAACACCGGGGAGCTGTTTTTT	CASSESVHNTGELFF
NA	NA	TRBV27	TRBJ2-4	TGTGCCAGCAGTTCCCTAATACCTAAAGACATTCAGTACTTC	CASSSLIPKDIQYF
TRBD1	NA	TRBV4-2	TRBJ1-2	TGTGCCAGCAGCCAAGATGGTAGAGGGGGCGCAATGACCAACTATGGCTACACCTTC	CASSQDGRGGAMTNYGYTF